A selection of T cell receptor beta chains follows, all from one sample in a study of early T cells in non-severe SARS-CoV-2 infection. MiXCR was run by TCRdb on the 5' RACE reads, yielding one entry per CDR3 protein. The sample yields around 62,000 distinct CDR3 sequences, under 15% seen once. Specimen: whole blood. These receptors were obtained from an adult who was a healthcare worker with PCR-confirmed SARS-CoV-2 infection or an uninfected control (not recorded which). The CDR3 runs from the conserved cysteine through the conserved F or W. Each record gives: V gene, J gene, clone size, D gene, CDR3 protein, CDR3 DNA. D genes are given only for firm matches. Only part of the rows carry a size: once, few, many, or a class if the clone is expanded.

v_call: TRBV9
j_call: TRBJ2-6
clone_size: many
d_call: .
cdr3_aa: CASSLVGANVLTF
cdr3_nt: TGTGCCAGCAGCCTGGTGGGGGCCAACGTCCTGACTTTC

v_call: TRBV3-1
j_call: TRBJ1-2
clone_size: few
d_call: .
cdr3_aa: CASSPQEDYGYTF
cdr3_nt: TGTGCCAGCAGCCCACAGGAGGACTATGGCTACACCTTC

v_call: TRBV20-1
j_call: TRBJ1-4
clone_size: .
d_call: TRBD1
cdr3_aa: CSAPDRGRGEKLFF
cdr3_nt: TGCAGTGCTCCAGACAGGGGGCGGGGTGAAAAACTGTTTTTT

v_call: TRBV10-3
j_call: TRBJ1-4
clone_size: many
d_call: .
cdr3_aa: CAIRGGPTNEKLFF
cdr3_nt: TGTGCCATCCGGGGGGGGCCAACTAATGAAAAACTGTTTTTT

v_call: TRBV27
j_call: TRBJ2-7
clone_size: many
d_call: .
cdr3_aa: CASSFSGLSSYEQYF
cdr3_nt: TGTGCCAGCAGTTTCTCAGGCCTAAGCTCCTACGAGCAGTACTTC

v_call: TRBV24-1
j_call: TRBJ2-1
clone_size: many
d_call: .
cdr3_aa: CAPKGEQFF
cdr3_nt: TGTGCCCCTAAGGGTGAGCAGTTCTTC

v_call: TRBV5-1
j_call: TRBJ2-3
clone_size: many
d_call: TRBD2
cdr3_aa: CASSLAPSGRTYTQYF
cdr3_nt: TGCGCCAGCAGCTTGGCGCCTAGCGGACGCACTTATACGCAGTATTTT

v_call: TRBV15
j_call: TRBJ1-1
clone_size: many
d_call: .
cdr3_aa: CATSRSQGLNTEAFF
cdr3_nt: TGTGCCACCAGCAGGTCGCAGGGATTGAACACTGAAGCTTTCTTT

v_call: TRBV24-1
j_call: TRBJ2-1
clone_size: many
d_call: .
cdr3_aa: CATSDLLYPEQFF
cdr3_nt: TGTGCCACCAGTGATTTGCTTTATCCAGAGCAGTTCTTC

v_call: TRBV28
j_call: TRBJ2-1
clone_size: many
d_call: TRBD2
cdr3_aa: CASRPRGGGRPNEQFF
cdr3_nt: TGTGCCAGCAGACCACGGGGGGGCGGGAGACCCAATGAGCAGTTCTTC

v_call: TRBV5-1
j_call: TRBJ1-6
clone_size: many
d_call: .
cdr3_aa: CASSLSNSNNSPLHF
cdr3_nt: TGCGCCAGCAGCTTGTCAAACAGCAATAATTCACCCCTCCACTTT

v_call: TRBV2
j_call: TRBJ2-7
clone_size: many
d_call: TRBD2
cdr3_aa: CASSEKLAGTYEQYF
cdr3_nt: TGTGCCAGCAGTGAGAAACTAGCGGGCACCTACGAGCAGTACTTC

v_call: TRBV6-1
j_call: TRBJ1-5
clone_size: .
d_call: .
cdr3_aa: CASNFNFQPQHF
cdr3_nt: TGTGCCAGCAATTTTAATTTTCAGCCCCAGCATTTT

v_call: TRBV9
j_call: TRBJ2-3
clone_size: .
d_call: .
cdr3_aa: CASSVEGRGTDTQYF
cdr3_nt: TGTGCCAGCAGCGTAGAAGGCAGGGGAACAGATACGCAGTATTTT

v_call: TRBV7-9
j_call: TRBJ2-5
clone_size: .
d_call: .
cdr3_aa: CAGSVQETQYF
cdr3_nt: TGTGCCGGGTCTGTCCAAGAGACCCAGTACTTC

v_call: TRBV6-1
j_call: TRBJ2-7
clone_size: few
d_call: TRBD2
cdr3_aa: CASTTTLAGIDEQYF
cdr3_nt: TGTGCCAGCACGACAACCCTAGCGGGAATCGACGAGCAGTACTTC

v_call: TRBV6-5
j_call: TRBJ1-2
clone_size: few
d_call: .
cdr3_aa: CASRLSGSYGYTF
cdr3_nt: TGTGCCAGCAGGCTTTCCGGGTCCTATGGCTACACCTTC

v_call: TRBV7-9
j_call: TRBJ2-6
clone_size: .
d_call: TRBD1
cdr3_aa: CASRPTGAGANVLTF
cdr3_nt: TGTGCCAGCAGGCCAACAGGGGCTGGGGCCAACGTCCTGACTTTC

v_call: TRBV20-1
j_call: TRBJ2-5
clone_size: .
d_call: .
cdr3_aa: CSARYRQETQYF
cdr3_nt: TGCAGTGCTAGGTACCGCCAAGAGACCCAGTACTTC

v_call: TRBV2
j_call: TRBJ1-1
clone_size: many
d_call: .
cdr3_aa: CASGRVGTEAFF
cdr3_nt: TGTGCCTCCGGCAGGGTAGGGACTGAAGCTTTCTTT

v_call: TRBV4-1
j_call: TRBJ2-7
clone_size: .
d_call: .
cdr3_aa: CASSQSPLRSTYEQYF
cdr3_nt: TGCGCCAGCAGCCAGTCTCCCCTCAGGAGTACCTACGAGCAGTACTTC

v_call: TRBV24-1
j_call: TRBJ2-7
clone_size: .
d_call: .
cdr3_aa: CATSDFLRKPFYEQYF
cdr3_nt: TGTGCCACCAGTGATTTTTTGCGGAAGCCCTTCTACGAGCAGTACTTC

v_call: TRBV6-5
j_call: TRBJ1-5
clone_size: .
d_call: .
cdr3_aa: CASSSIPGNQPQHF
cdr3_nt: TGTGCCAGCAGTTCAATCCCTGGCAATCAGCCCCAGCATTTT

v_call: TRBV9
j_call: TRBJ2-2
clone_size: few
d_call: .
cdr3_aa: CASSVVPSDTGELFF
cdr3_nt: TGTGCCAGCAGCGTAGTCCCCAGCGACACCGGGGAGCTGTTTTTT

v_call: TRBV7-9
j_call: TRBJ2-4
clone_size: many
d_call: TRBD1
cdr3_aa: CASSVGQGADIQYF
cdr3_nt: TGTGCCAGCAGCGTGGGACAGGGGGCGGACATTCAGTACTTC

v_call: TRBV6-2/TRBV6-3
j_call: TRBJ2-5
clone_size: few
d_call: .
cdr3_aa: CASSPHQRDQETQYF
cdr3_nt: TGTGCCAGCAGCCCCCACCAGCGGGACCAAGAGACCCAGTACTTC

v_call: TRBV20-1
j_call: TRBJ2-3
clone_size: few
d_call: TRBD2
cdr3_aa: CSAKPSGRITDTQYF
cdr3_nt: TGCAGTGCGAAACCAAGCGGGAGAATAACAGATACGCAGTATTTT

v_call: TRBV27
j_call: TRBJ1-6
clone_size: .
d_call: .
cdr3_aa: CASSTYRETSPLHF
cdr3_nt: TGTGCCAGCAGTACGTACAGGGAGACTTCACCCCTCCACTTT

v_call: TRBV19
j_call: TRBJ1-2
clone_size: .
d_call: .
cdr3_aa: CASLSGGGESRYYGYTF
cdr3_nt: TGTGCCAGTCTCAGCGGCGGTGGGGAGTCCCGCTACTATGGCTACACCTTC

v_call: TRBV29-1
j_call: TRBJ1-4
clone_size: few
d_call: .
cdr3_aa: CSVLELNEKLFF
cdr3_nt: TGCAGCGTTTTGGAGCTTAATGAAAAACTGTTTTTT

v_call: TRBV12-3/TRBV12-4
j_call: TRBJ2-3
clone_size: .
d_call: TRBD2
cdr3_aa: CASRSLAGGTDTQYF
cdr3_nt: TGTGCCAGCAGAAGTCTAGCGGGGGGCACAGATACGCAGTATTTT

v_call: TRBV7-6
j_call: TRBJ2-1
clone_size: many
d_call: .
cdr3_aa: CASSSIDEQFF
cdr3_nt: TGTGCCAGCAGCTCCATCGATGAGCAGTTCTTC

v_call: TRBV3-1
j_call: TRBJ1-2
clone_size: few
d_call: .
cdr3_aa: CASRQRQGGGYTF
cdr3_nt: TGTGCCAGCAGGCAGAGGCAAGGAGGAGGCTACACCTTC

v_call: TRBV7-2
j_call: TRBJ2-5
clone_size: many
d_call: .
cdr3_aa: CASSLAFSGGGGETQYF
cdr3_nt: TGTGCCAGCAGCTTAGCATTTAGCGGAGGGGGAGGGGAGACCCAGTACTTC

v_call: TRBV12-3/TRBV12-4
j_call: TRBJ1-5
clone_size: many
d_call: .
cdr3_aa: CASSLGEGQPQHF
cdr3_nt: TGTGCCAGCAGTTTAGGTGAAGGTCAGCCCCAGCATTTT

v_call: TRBV20-1
j_call: TRBJ2-3
clone_size: .
d_call: .
cdr3_aa: CSARERGRDLGTQYF
cdr3_nt: TGCAGTGCTAGAGAGCGGGGCCGCGATCTGGGTACGCAGTATTTT

v_call: TRBV29-1
j_call: TRBJ1-1
clone_size: few
d_call: TRBD1
cdr3_aa: CSVEGQGATEAFF
cdr3_nt: TGCAGCGTTGAAGGACAGGGGGCCACTGAAGCTTTCTTT

v_call: TRBV27
j_call: TRBJ1-1
clone_size: many
d_call: TRBD1
cdr3_aa: CASSLQGASTEAFF
cdr3_nt: TGTGCCAGCAGTTTACAGGGGGCGAGTACTGAAGCTTTCTTT

v_call: TRBV9
j_call: TRBJ2-7
clone_size: many
d_call: TRBD1
cdr3_aa: CASSVLRDRGSEQYF
cdr3_nt: TGTGCCAGCAGCGTTCTCCGGGACAGGGGTTCCGAGCAGTACTTC

v_call: TRBV6-1
j_call: TRBJ1-6
clone_size: many
d_call: TRBD1
cdr3_aa: CASTQGDNSPLHF
cdr3_nt: TGTGCCAGCACCCAGGGGGATAATTCACCCCTCCACTTT

v_call: TRBV6-2/TRBV6-3
j_call: TRBJ2-7
clone_size: .
d_call: TRBD2
cdr3_aa: CASSRGLAGVSEQYF
cdr3_nt: TGTGCCAGCAGCCGTGGACTAGCGGGAGTATCCGAGCAGTACTTC

v_call: TRBV18
j_call: TRBJ2-7
clone_size: .
d_call: .
cdr3_aa: CASSPGQFPNEQYF
cdr3_nt: TGTGCCAGCTCACCCGGACAGTTCCCCAACGAGCAGTACTTC

v_call: TRBV7-9
j_call: TRBJ1-5
clone_size: .
d_call: .
cdr3_aa: CASSDTDQPQHF
cdr3_nt: TGTGCCAGCAGCGACACCGATCAGCCCCAGCATTTT

v_call: TRBV13
j_call: TRBJ2-1
clone_size: few
d_call: TRBD2
cdr3_aa: CASSSGTSGNEQFF
cdr3_nt: TGTGCCAGCAGCTCCGGGACTAGCGGGAATGAGCAGTTCTTC

v_call: TRBV21-1
j_call: TRBJ1-5
clone_size: .
d_call: .
cdr3_aa: CASSKAAGSNQPQHF
cdr3_nt: TGTGCCAGCAGCAAAGCTGCAGGGAGCAATCAGCCCCAGCATTTT

v_call: TRBV18
j_call: TRBJ2-3
clone_size: .
d_call: .
cdr3_aa: CASWEGTDTQYF
cdr3_nt: TGTGCCAGCTGGGAGGGCACAGATACGCAGTATTTT